The 10 T cell receptor beta chains below all came from one sample that was sequenced in a study of shared clonotypes between healthy human individuals. Repertoires were generated with immunoSEQ multiplex PCR, while TCRdb's copy carries only in-frame clones and drops some. The sample lists 2 million or so clones; 85% to 95% were seen once. The sequencing input was naive CD4+ T cells sorted from blood. Subset here: CD45RA+ positively selected. The receptors were gathered from a man younger than 35 in good health.

For this clone: Other DNA sequences in the sample encode the same CDR3. The chain links TRBV5-1 to TRBJ1-4, with TRBD1 as a possible D gene (5 bases). There are 14 residues in the CDR3. Trimming shortened V by 4 bases and J by 0 bases, and 7 bases separated the two germline ends. From germline, CDR1 is SGHRS and CDR2 YFSETQ. CDR3 in amino acids: CASSAGATNEKLFF. For the CDR3, the DNA is TGCGCCAGCAGCGCGGGGGCAACTAATGAAAAACTGTTTTTT.

The V gene is TRBV2, the J gene TRBJ2-3; D may be TRBD2 (6 bases). CDR3 length: 13 residues. Trimming pared 2 bases from V and 13 bases from J, leaving 16 bases between. CDR1 and CDR2 from the germline V gene are SNHLY and FYNNEI. CDR3 DNA: TGTGCCAGCAGTGAACAAGGCAGGGAGGACAAGTATTTT. It is translated as CASSEQGREDKYF. The full variable domain, in which reference TRBV2 and TRBJ2-3 provide the parts outside the CDR3, is EPEVTQTPSHQVTQMGQEVILRCVPISNHLYFYWYRQILGQKVEFLVSFYNNEISEKSEIFDDQFSVERPDGSNFTLKIRSTKLEDSAMYFCASSEQGREDKYFGPGTRLTVL.

The chain recombines TRBV5-6 with TRBJ1-1; D is unclear. The CDR3 is 12 residues long. In germline, CDR1 is SGHDT, CDR2 YYEEEE. V lost 4 bases, J lost 5 bases, and 9 bases lay in between. This chain's CDR3 is CASSPDGTEAFF. The CDR3 coding sequence is TGTGCCAGCAGCCCCGACGGAACTGAAGCTTTCTTT.

V is TRBV6-1 and J is TRBJ2-5; 10 bases are shared with TRBD1. With 6 bases clipped from V and 5 bases from J, the junction kept 6 bases outside the gene matches. The CDR3 consists of 14 residues. CDR1 is MNHNS, CDR2 SASEGT, per germline. CDR3 in amino acids: CASRDRGPGETQYF. CDR3 bases: TGTGCCAGCAGAGACAGGGGGCCCGGGGAGACCCAGTACTTC.

This clone occurred once. The chain uses TRBV27 and TRBJ1-2; D is unclear. The CDR3 extends over 15 amino acids. Per the germline V gene, CDR1 is MNHEY and CDR2 is SMNVEV (reference sequence). Trimming stripped 6 bases from V and 3 bases from J, with 17 bases between. CDR3 sequence (DNA): TGTGCCAGCAGCTTGAATGGGGAGTGGTACTATGGCTACACCTTC. This sequence encodes CASSLNGEWYYGYTF.

The chain's CDR3 is CASSLPGEKLFF. The CDR3 DNA reads as TGTGCCAGCAGCTTGCCGGGGGAAAAACTGTTTTTT. The chain has TRBV7-9 and TRBJ1-4; D is unresolved. Germline assignment: CDR1 SEHNR and CDR2 FQNEAQ (reference sequence). Between the trimmed V and J ends, which lost 3 bases and 8 bases, there was a span of 7 bases. The CDR3 totals 12 residues.

The rearrangement links TRBV5-4 to TRBJ2-3, with a tentative D call TRBD2 (6 bases). V shed 4 bases and J shed 4 bases, with 13 bases lying between them. The length of the CDR3 is 14 residues. Germline CDR1 SGHNT, CDR2 YYREEE (reference sequence). The CDR3: CASSPGLSSDTQYF. The CDR3 DNA follows: TGTGCCAGCAGCCCAGGACTATCTTCAGATACGCAGTATTTT.

A word on this clone: Different DNA sequences within this sample yield the same CDR3. The chain has TRBV18 and TRBJ2-7; no definite D call. V lost 2 bases and J 5 bases, leaving 7 bases between the germline ends. Germline CDR1 is KGHSH and CDR2 is LQKENI. This CDR3 has 12 residues. The CDR3 region is CASSPGVHEQYF. As DNA, the CDR3 is TGTGCCAGCTCACCAGGGGTTCACGAGCAGTACTTC.

V gene TRBV5-6 combines with J gene TRBJ1-2; TRBD1 aligns across 8 bases. From germline, CDR1 is SGHDT and CDR2 YYEEEE. This CDR3 contains 13 residues. With V trimmed by 4 bases and J by 7 bases, 6 bases remained unmatched. The CDR3 is CASSNGQGGGYTF. The CDR3 bases are TGTGCCAGCAGCAACGGACAGGGAGGTGGCTACACCTTC.

This clone was counted once. The gene calls are TRBV15 and TRBJ2-2, with TRBD2 as a possible D gene (6 bases). The V gene's germline CDR1 is LNHNV and CDR2 YYDKDF (reference sequence). V was shortened by 0 bases and J by 1 base, with 18 bases between the two germline ends. The length of the CDR3 is 19 residues. The CDR3 here is CATSRDYPQRAQNTGELFF. The CDR3 region has the DNA TGTGCCACCAGCAGAGATTACCCCCAGCGGGCTCAGAACACCGGGGAGCTGTTTTTT.